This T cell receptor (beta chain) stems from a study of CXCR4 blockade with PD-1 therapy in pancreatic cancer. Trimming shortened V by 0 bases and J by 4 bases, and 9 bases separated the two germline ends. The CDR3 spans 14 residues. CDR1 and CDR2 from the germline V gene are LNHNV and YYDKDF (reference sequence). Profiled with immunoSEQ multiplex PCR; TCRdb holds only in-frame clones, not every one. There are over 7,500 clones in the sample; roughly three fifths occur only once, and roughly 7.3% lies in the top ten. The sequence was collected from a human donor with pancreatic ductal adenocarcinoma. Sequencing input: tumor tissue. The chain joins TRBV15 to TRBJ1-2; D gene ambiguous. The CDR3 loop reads CATSRDQEVYGYTF. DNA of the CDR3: TGTGCCACCAGCAGAGATCAAGAGGTCTATGGCTACACCTTC.